The TCR beta chain described here comes from a study of shared clonotypes between healthy human individuals. The authors divided CD4+ cells into CD45RA+ naive and CD45RA-negative memory subsets. Germline CDR1 is MGHDK and CDR2 is SYGVNS. V shed 3 bases and J 3 bases; nucleotides not matched to a gene: 4. The CDR3 sequence is 15 residues long. At a deep level, the assay was run. This table comes from immunoSEQ multiplex PCR, and its TCRdb copy is limited to in-frame clones, with some not included. The table lists fewer than 400,000 clones, about 74% of them singletons. The chain carries TRBV25-1 and TRBJ2-1, with 8 positions matching TRBD2. The source is a man aged 25 to 45 in good health. Material for sequencing was memory CD4+ T cells sorted from blood. Subset reported: CD45RA-negative fraction. CDR3 sequence: CASSDREGLYNEQFF. The CDR3 bases are TGTGCCAGCAGTGACCGGGAGGGCCTCTACAATGAGCAGTTCTTC.